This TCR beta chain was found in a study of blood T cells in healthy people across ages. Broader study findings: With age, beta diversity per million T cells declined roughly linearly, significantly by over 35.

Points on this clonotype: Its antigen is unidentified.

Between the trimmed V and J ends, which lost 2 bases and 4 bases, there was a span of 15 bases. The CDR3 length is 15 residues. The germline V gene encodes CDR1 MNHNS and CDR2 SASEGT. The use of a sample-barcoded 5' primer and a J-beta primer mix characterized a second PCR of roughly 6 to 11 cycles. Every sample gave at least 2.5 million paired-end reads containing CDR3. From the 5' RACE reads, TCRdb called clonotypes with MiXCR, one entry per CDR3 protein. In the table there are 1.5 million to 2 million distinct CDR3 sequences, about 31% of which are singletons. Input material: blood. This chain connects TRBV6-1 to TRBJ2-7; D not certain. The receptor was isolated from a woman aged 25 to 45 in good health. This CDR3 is CASSELYKPRYEQYF. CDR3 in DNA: TGTGCCAGCAGTGAATTATATAAACCTCGATACGAGCAGTACTTC.